The entry below gives a single T cell receptor beta chain sequence along with its context. Its antigen has not been determined. Base qualities are not provided; no much larger clone lies one nucleotide away. The library was made by the immunoSEQ multiplex PCR assay. The multiplex PCR relied on a mix of 60 forward primers for TCR Vbeta segments and 13 reverse primers for TCR Jbeta segments. The CDR3 region of rearranged TCR beta genes was amplified from genomic DNA by a multiplex PCR assay. Amplified TCR beta libraries were sequenced as 87-base-pair reads on the Illumina HiSeq System. The paper's processing steps were these. In a later analysis, 70 million to 95 million unique TCR beta chains were counted across the approximately 640 repertoires, and approximately 11 million of these chains were shared by at least two donors. To remove PCR and sequencing errors, raw reads were error-corrected and collapsed into unique sequences using a nearest-neighbor algorithm that merged closely related sequences. To assign V, D and J gene segments, CDR3 sequences were aligned to IMGT reference sequences. For a sequence to be retained, at least a six-nucleotide match to both a V gene segment and a J gene segment was required. A rearrangement counted as productive if the CDR3 had no stop codons and remained in frame with V and J, and every other rearrangement counted as non-productive. CDR3 was defined according to IMGT convention as the region running from the second conserved V-encoded cysteine to the conserved J-encoded phenylalanine. In an earlier analysis of more than 550 of the donors, sequences lacking an unambiguous match to a single V gene segment were excluded. An earlier analysis of some 610 of the donors called V segments functional above 56.7% productive rearrangements and segregating when the between-donor standard deviation exceeded 5%. A statistical classification framework was built for diagnosing cytomegalovirus status from the catalog of TCR beta chain sequences. A later analysis assigned V and J genes by comparing TCR nucleotide sequences with IMGT/GENE-DB human TR gene sequences. Using the TCRdist pipeline, a later analysis assigned CDR3 sequences along with most-parsimonious VDJ recombination scenarios. In a later analysis, each TCR beta chain was defined by its CDR3 amino acid sequence together with its V-gene family, and reads lacking a unique V-gene family were excluded. As a way to deal with suspected cross-contamination and a sequencing artifact, a later analysis dropped approximately 570 nucleotide sequences that were highly shared and had low generation probability. In a later analysis, a clonal expansion index was calculated for each public chain from normalized within-repertoire ranks of inferred template counts. A later analysis computed generation probabilities with a VDJ recombination model fitted to out-of-frame rearrangements, and checked the results against IGoR. In a later analysis, TCR-TCR, TCR-HLA and TCR-CMV co-occurrence was scored with hypergeometric tests, and a repertoire-size bias correction was applied to TCR pairs. False discovery rates were estimated in a later analysis by permuting HLA or CMV assignments 20 times. In a later analysis, co-occurring TCRs were grouped using DBSCAN, and TCRdist sequence similarity was added for clustering within HLA-allele-positive subsets. For co-occurrence clustering, repertoires with fewer than 30,000 or more than 120,000 public chains were excluded, along with roughly 5 repertoires with anomalous nucleotide sharing. Sourced from immuneACCESS, this table was stored by TCRdb with only in-frame sequences that have V and J called. A share of the clones is absent; for the studies checked, an unresolved V gene accounts for under half, and the remainder has no known explanation. That table is the source of V, J and clone size, and D and trimming were worked out from the DNA. The sample table lists around 70,000 clones, just over 70% of them with a count of one. The ten largest clones capture roughly 5.2% of the sample.

Reading the germline V gene (reference sequence) gives CDR1 MNHNY and CDR2 SVGAGI. From the cysteine through the phenylalanine, the CDR3 covers 12 amino acids. The sequence is cut down to CDR3 DNA, 36 bases in frame from base 1. Between the V and J ends, shortened by 2 bases and 7 bases respectively, the junction contains 8 bases. This sample is drawn from a study of cytomegalovirus exposure and HLA in healthy donors (dated by TCRdb to about 2017). Turning to the overall study: According to an earlier analysis of 587 of the donors, about 190 million T cells yielded roughly 110 million unique TCR beta sequences and approximately 280 Gb of sequence data. In an earlier analysis of 500 to 650 of the donors, high-throughput TCR beta sequencing was used to judge whether each TCR beta V gene segment behaved as functional or pseudogenic. A later analysis re-analyzed previously published TCR beta repertoires from roughly 600 donors and added high-resolution HLA genotyping to study TCR occurrence patterns. A later genetic analysis used genome-wide SNP genotypes for about 60% of the roughly 700 donors, treating that subset as a discovery cohort. HLA typing included class I and class II loci at four-digit resolution. Alongside the repertoire data, information on donor age, sex, ethnicity and CMV serostatus was compiled. Typing coverage varied by locus: about 620-630 donors for A, B, C, DRB1 and DQB1; some 520 for DQA1; about 590 for DPA1; 400 to 480 for DPB1. On average, around 240,000 unique TCR beta nucleotide sequences were sequenced per donor among 300 to 500 genotyped donors of the cohort, with 15% to 20% of those sequences being non-productive. The T cell repertoires of several hundred subjects were profiled by immunosequencing and related to cytomegalovirus serostatus. Rather than using new phenotypic data, the later analysis identified candidate immune exposures from TCR beta sequences and from how often those sequences occurred across donors. Approximately 310 gigabases of sequencing data and approximately 92 million unique TCR sequences made up an early release that covered over 550 HLA-typed donors. Besides the first cohort of around 670 subjects, a separate validation cohort made up of about 120 different subjects was used. Of the roughly 390 genotyped donors, 81% were placed in the genetic ancestry cluster associated with self-reported Caucasian donors. Four to six DR-DQ haplotypes were handled as single units for association and clustering, since linkage in the cohort was strong. The aim of the study was to test whether cataloging public T cell receptors could identify signatures of past pathogen exposure. All discovery cohort repertoires had been generated on a single sequencing platform. The study combined high-throughput TCR immunosequencing, statistical association of individual TCRs with disease status, and machine learning to predict cytomegalovirus infection status.

The cohort consisted of 666 healthy bone marrow donors. All cohort members were sampled while nominally healthy, although unrecorded immune exposures were likely present. The donor tested CMV seropositive and was one of the 289 seropositive cohort members. Each donor provided a peripheral blood sample, and peripheral blood mononuclear cells were used for TCR beta sequencing. The Qiagen DNeasy Blood Extraction Kit was used to extract genomic DNA from the blood cell samples. The paper's findings and limits, for the study overall: Some IMGT-functional V segments, including TRBV6-2 and TRBV6-3, could not be told apart with the 87-base-pair reads, so those segments were excluded. An earlier analysis of approximately 600 of the donors showed that most TCR beta V segments appeared in productive rearrangements either about 87% or about 30% of the time, which broadly matched IMGT annotations. According to a later analysis, most CMV-associated TCR beta chains appeared to be HLA-restricted, and the HLA associations seemed to be driven largely by CMV exposure. A group of highly shared sequence variants was considered likely to be a technical artifact of the sequencing pipeline. A later analysis reported that several top co-occurrence clusters appeared linked to parvovirus B19, influenza, CMV and Epstein-Barr virus. According to the authors, the approach could potentially be generalized to other disease states and immunological phenotypes. Linkage disequilibrium might explain the correlated functional status among segregating V segments, but an unknown experimental factor could not be ruled out. Because some donors lacked HLA typing at each locus, the association tests relied only on the typed subset. A few of the identified cytomegalovirus-associated TCR beta chains were confirmed in vitro to be specific for cytomegalovirus antigens. Cytomegalovirus status was reported to be diagnosed by the classifier with high specificity and sensitivity in both the original and validation cohorts. In this cohort, only TCR beta chains were sequenced, and detectable features were limited by the absence of alpha or paired-chain data. In a later analysis, more than 15,000 TCR beta sequences were associated with specific HLA alleles at a false discovery rate of 0.05. In a later analysis, TCR association rates were found to vary across HLA loci, with the most associated TCRs seen for DRB1 alleles and the fewest for HLA-C alleles. Most TCR sequences were observed very rarely across donors, whereas some public TCRs were present in many individuals. A further reported finding was that TCR beta sequences accurately predicted the HLA-A and HLA-B alleles for most subjects in the first cohort. In a later analysis, HLA-associated TCR beta chains were found to be more clonally expanded and to have lower generation probabilities than equally common non-associated chains. The study listed around 160 TCR beta chains as associated with cytomegalovirus. When HLA alleles, especially DR and DQ, strongly co-occurred, TCR associations were difficult to assign to individual alleles. In a later genetic analysis, fewer N-insertions in productive TCRs were reported among donors in an Asian-associated ancestry cluster than the 666-donor mean. A later genetic analysis associated a missense DCLRE1C variant with V-gene and J-gene trimming of TCR beta chains, and an independent cohort replicated the association. CMV serostatus was the only immune exposure information available for the cohort. Roughly uniform sequencing depth across donors was assumed in presence/absence analyses, although this assumption may not hold. Because counts were too low, seventeen rarely observed V segments, including chromosome 9 orphons, were excluded from the earlier analysis of some 540 of the donors.

The V and J segments used are TRBV6-6 and TRBJ1-1; the D gene is not confidently resolved. Source material: PBMCs. This clonotype originated in a man aged 60 to 69 in good health and CMV-seropositive. The sequenced DNA: TGTGCCAGCAGTTACCAGTTCAGTGAAGCTTTCTTT. Its amino acids are CASSYQFSEAFF.